The entry below describes one TCR beta chain. Which antigen it targets is not known. No base quality values were provided; no much bigger clone lies one nucleotide off. The immunoSEQ Assay, a bias-controlled multiplex PCR, was used to amplify TCRbeta CDR3 regions from genomic DNA. Per the authors' processing: Nucleated cell counts per sample were estimated from amplification of reference gene primers within the assay. To quantify the absolute abundance of each unique TCRbeta CDR3 rearrangement, sequence reads were collapsed and filtered. Productive Simpson clonality was computed per sample as the square root of Simpson's diversity index over productive rearrangements. TCRdb stores this immuneACCESS table with in-frame sequences only. Part of the clones is absent; in the studies checked, under half of the shortfall reflects unresolved V genes, and no reason is known for the rest. V and J calls and clone size are copied from that table; D and trimming were computed from the DNA. The sample table contains roughly 250,000 clones; only one count was recorded for about 80% of them. Approximately 14% of the sample goes to the ten largest clones.

These data belong to a study of blood T cell repertoires in COVID-19 (TCRdb year 2020). About the study as a whole: Collaborator samples came from the United States, Italy and Spain and covered acute and convalescent phases of COVID-19. Nearly every sample came with metadata listing a de-identified subject ID, COVID-19 status, age in years and sex. The material from the prospective study consisted of cDNA or gDNA derived from T cells, B-cell-depleted T cells, or PBMCs. Where available, HLA class I and class II types were obtained from metadata supplied by the sample provider rather than from assay-based typing. Samples were obtained from the ongoing ImmuneRACE study (first 160 participants) and from about 1,300 subjects provided by 6 global collaborators. The repertoires were released in a freely available public database intended as a resource for research on the immune response to SARS-CoV-2. Subjects who had been exposed to COVID-19, were actively infected with it, or had recovered from it provided the deeply sampled blood TCRbeta repertoires that made up the dataset.

One collaborating source in Seattle enrolled patients while the patients were actively infected and followed the patients over time throughout the course of disease. Each collaborating institution followed its own protocols to collect whole blood in K2EDTA tubes. For TCRbeta analysis, collaborator samples were shipped as frozen whole blood, as isolated PBMCs, or as DNA extracted from either sample type. The germline ends are 12 bases apart after V is trimmed by 4 bases and J by 6 bases. The germline V gene (reference sequence) gives CDR1 as SGHNT and CDR2 as YYREEE. Including cysteine and phenylalanine, the CDR3 has 13 amino acids. Only CDR3 DNA is held: 39 bases, read in frame from base 1. Study-wide conclusions, independent of this receptor: How much clinical and demographic metadata was included differed by source and by participant, and the metadata was provided uncurated.

Recombination connected TRBV5-4 to TRBJ2-3; confidence is insufficient to name the D gene. The sample consisted of peripheral blood. This TCR was recovered from a person aged 65 to 85 with COVID-19, enrolled during active disease. At the DNA level, the sequence is TGTGCCAGCAGCACGAGTCCGAGGGATACGCAGTATTTT. The translation is CASSTSPRDTQYF.